The 32 T cell receptor beta chains below were found in one sample sequenced in a study of T cell responses to AZD1222 COVID-19 vaccine. The method was immunoSEQ multiplex PCR; TCRdb's version includes in-frame clones alone and lacks a portion of them. The data hold some 150,000 clones, with 70% to 90% observed a single time. Here the sequenced sample was peripheral blood, taken 28 days after the second AZD1222 dose. The receptors shown here come from an adult who received the AZD1222 COVID-19 vaccine.

The chain links TRBV18 to TRBJ1-1; TRBD1 agrees at 7 bases. The CDR3 is made up of 14 amino acids. In germline, CDR1 is KGHSH, CDR2 LQKENI. V lost 6 bases to trimming and J lost 1 base; unmatched junction nucleotides: 5. The CDR3 region is CASSQGTANTEAFF. CDR3 nucleotide sequence: TGTGCCAGCTCGCAGGGGACAGCGAACACTGAAGCTTTCTTT.

The chain uses TRBV6-1 and TRBJ1-5; no reliable D call. The CDR3 consists of 14 residues. V was shortened by 0 bases and J by 4 bases, with 7 bases between the two germline ends. Germline CDR1 reads MNHNS; CDR2 reads SASEGT. This CDR3 is CASSEAGRNQPQHF. CDR3 in DNA: TGTGCCAGCAGTGAAGCGGGAAGAAATCAGCCCCAGCATTTT.

The chain employs TRBV29-1 and TRBJ2-5; D is unresolved. Per the germline V gene, CDR1 is SQVTM and CDR2 is ANQGSEA. CDR3 length: 14 residues. Trimming took 3 bases from V and 5 from J, leaving 16 bases between them. The CDR3 loop reads CSVEMAGHRETQYF. In nucleotides, the CDR3 is TGCAGCGTTGAGATGGCAGGCCATAGGGAGACCCAGTACTTC.

This chain uses TRBV7-6 with TRBJ1-2, with D unclear. Trimming cost V 2 bases and J 7 bases, with 17 bases left between them. This CDR3 has 15 amino acids. CDR1 and CDR2 from the germline V gene are SGHVS and FNYEAQ. The CDR3 is CASSLTPLYAGGYTF. CDR3 DNA: TGTGCCAGCAGCTTAACCCCCCTTTACGCGGGTGGCTACACCTTC.

CDR3 residues: CASSLKTTGELFF. In nucleotides, the CDR3 is TGCGCCAGCAGCTTGAAGACGACCGGGGAGCTGTTTTTT. The J gene is TRBJ2-2, the V gene TRBV5-1, with no clear D. Trimming removed 1 base from V and 5 bases from J, with 6 bases in between. Per the germline V gene, CDR1 is SGHRS and CDR2 is YFSETQ. This CDR3 contains 13 residues.

The V gene is TRBV5-5, the J gene TRBJ1-4, with TRBD1 matching over 9 bases. Germline trimming cut 3 bases from V and 5 bases from J; bases unmatched to any gene: 5. The CDR3 is 15 residues long. The germline V gene has CDR1 SGHKS and CDR2 YYEKEE (reference sequence). CDR3 residues: CASSSGQGGNEKLFF. In nucleotides, the CDR3 is TGTGCCAGCAGCTCGGGACAGGGAGGGAATGAAAAACTGTTTTTT.

The chain joins TRBV28 to TRBJ1-5; D not certain. Germline V gene data show CDR1 as MDHEN and CDR2 as SYDVKM. V was shortened by 8 bases and J by 5 bases, with 10 bases between the two germline ends. The CDR3 has 12 residues. CDR3 in DNA: TGTGCCAGCTTCCAGATCGATCAGCCCCAGCATTTT. It translates to CASFQIDQPQHF.

The chain is built from TRBV7-8 and TRBJ1-2, with D perhaps TRBD1 (6 bases). Germline V gene sequence: CDR1 SGHVS, CDR2 FQNEAQ. V was shortened by 1 base and J by 2 bases, with 17 bases between the two germline ends. CDR3 length equals 17 residues. The CDR3 spells CASSLGWVGQGNYGYTF. The CDR3 DNA reads as TGTGCCAGCAGCTTAGGTTGGGTGGGGCAGGGGAACTATGGCTACACCTTC.

In DNA form, the CDR3 reads TGTGCCAGCAGCCAAGAGGTGGGGGCCACTGAAGCTTTCTTT. This encodes CASSQEVGATEAFF. This chain connects TRBV3-1 (or the pseudogene TRBV3-2) to TRBJ1-1; D is possibly TRBD1 (6 bases). Germline CDR1 reads LGHDT; CDR2 reads YNNKEL (reference sequence). The germline V and J ends were trimmed by 0 bases and 4 bases, with 9 bases remaining between them. There are 14 residues in the CDR3.

The chain joins TRBV9 to TRBJ1-3; possible D gene TRBD1, 5 bases. Germline CDR1 is SGDLS and CDR2 is YYNGEE. Trimming took 6 bases from V and 4 from J, leaving 14 bases between them. This CDR3 has 14 residues. The CDR3 is CASTGSWDGNTIYF. For the CDR3, the DNA is TGTGCCAGCACCGGGTCTTGGGACGGAAACACCATATATTTT.

J is TRBJ2-1 and V is TRBV3-1 (or the pseudogene TRBV3-2); a weak D match, TRBD1 (6 bases). CDR3 size: 16 residues. V was shortened by 4 bases and J by 4 bases, with 17 bases between the two germline ends. Germline loops: CDR1 LGHDT, CDR2 YNNKEL (reference sequence). CDR3 sequence reads: CASSLMGQGPYNEQFF. The CDR3 DNA reads TGTGCCAGCAGCCTCATGGGGCAGGGGCCGTACAATGAGCAGTTCTTC.

J is TRBJ1-4 and V is TRBV6-5; weak D call: TRBD1 (5 bases). The germline CDR1 and CDR2 sequences are MNHEY and SVGAGI. The CDR3 runs to 15 residues. The V end lost 8 bases, the J end lost 7 bases, and 20 bases lay between the germline ends. The CDR3 DNA reads as TGTGCCAGCGCAGCTCCCCCAGGGTCTGGTGAAAAACTGTTTTTT. Translation gives CASAAPPGSGEKLFF.

The chain uses TRBV3-1 (or the pseudogene TRBV3-2) and TRBJ2-7; D remains ambiguous. Trimming left V 2 bases short and J 2 bases short, with 10 bases between. CDR1 is LGHDT, CDR2 YNNKEL, per germline (reference sequence). The CDR3 is 14 amino acids. In nucleotides, the CDR3 is TGTGCCAGCAGCCAAATTGGACCTACCTACGAGCAGTACTTC. Translation: CASSQIGPTYEQYF.

The chain links TRBV7-9 to TRBJ1-2; D is unresolved. Trimming removed 8 bases from V and 9 bases from J, with 19 bases in between. Germline V gives CDR1 SEHNR, CDR2 FQNEAQ (reference sequence). The CDR3 runs to 13 residues. The CDR3 region has the DNA TGTGCCAGCTTTAGGCCCGAAGTTAGGAGCTACACCTTC. Translated, it gives CASFRPEVRSYTF.

The chain links TRBV5-1 to TRBJ2-7; maybe TRBD2 (6 bases). The CDR3 runs to 14 residues. V lost 0 bases and J lost 3, with 10 bases in between. The germline V gene encodes CDR1 SGHRS and CDR2 YFSETQ. The CDR3 sequence: CASSLGDLRYEQYF. The CDR3 DNA sequence: TGCGCCAGCAGCTTGGGGGACTTGCGCTACGAGCAGTACTTC.

V usage is TRBV4-3 and J usage is TRBJ1-6, with D perhaps matching TRBD1 (6 bases). This CDR3 is 14 amino acids long. Between the trimmed V and J ends, which lost 3 bases and 8 bases, there was a span of 11 bases. Looked up from germline, CDR1 is LGHNA and CDR2 is YSLEER. The CDR3 DNA reads TGCGCCAGCAGCCACCGGGACACCGATTCACCCCTCCACTTT. Amino acid sequence: CASSHRDTDSPLHF.

The genes are TRBV6-6 and TRBJ1-6; D is unclear. The V gene lost 1 base and the J gene lost 10 bases, with 17 bases spanning the gap. The germline V gene has CDR1 MNHNY and CDR2 SVGAGI (reference sequence). The CDR3 has 16 residues. CDR3 sequence (DNA): TGTGCCAGCAGTTACTACATAAGTCGTCCCCTCTCACCCCTCCACTTT. Protein product: CASSYYISRPLSPLHF.

This clone was detected once. The chain uses TRBV29-1 and TRBJ2-7; a possible D gene is TRBD1 (6 bases). The CDR3 consists of 14 residues. CDR1 is SQVTM and CDR2 is ANQGSEA in the germline V gene. The V gene lost 4 bases and the J gene lost 4 bases, with 17 bases spanning the gap. CDR3 nucleotides: TGCAGCGTTGGAACGCTGGGGGACAAGTACGAGCAGTACTTC. This codes for CSVGTLGDKYEQYF.

In DNA, the CDR3 is TGTGCCAGCAGCCGCCAAGCGCCCGGACTAGCGGGGTCAGATACGCAGTATTTT. Its protein product is CASSRQAPGLAGSDTQYF. This sequence joins TRBV4-2 and TRBJ2-3; 12 bases are a match to TRBD2. The CDR3 has 18 residues. Germline trimming cut 4 bases from V and 4 bases from J; bases unmatched to any gene: 12. CDR1 is LGHNA, CDR2 YNFKEQ, per germline.

The chain is built from TRBV29-1 and TRBJ1-4; D might be TRBD1 (5 bases). The CDR3 consists of 12 residues. V dropped 6 bases and J dropped 8 bases, with 13 bases sitting between them. CDR1 and CDR2 from the germline V gene are SQVTM and ANQGSEA. CDR3: CSVAGVGEKLFF. CDR3 in DNA: TGCAGCGTGGCGGGGGTGGGGGAAAAACTGTTTTTT.

V and J are TRBV4-2 and TRBJ2-1; D is unclear. Germline-derived CDR1 and CDR2 are LGHNA and YNFKEQ. The CDR3 contains 14 residues. V lost 0 bases to trimming and J lost 9 bases, with 12 bases between them. In DNA form, the CDR3 reads TGTGCCAGCAGCCAAGATGGGCCCGTTAGTGAGCAGTTCTTC. Its protein is CASSQDGPVSEQFF.

The chain uses TRBV28 and TRBJ2-1; D uncertain. The CDR3 has 15 residues. The germline V gene encodes CDR1 MDHEN and CDR2 SYDVKM. The V and J ends lost 6 bases and 3 bases respectively, with 15 bases between them. CDR3 bases: TGTGCCAGCAGCTCCGCCCAAGGCAGCTACAATGAGCAGTTCTTC. Its translation is CASSSAQGSYNEQFF.

V and J are TRBV7-9 and TRBJ2-7, with 9 bases that match TRBD1. V shed 6 bases and J 4 bases; nucleotides not matched to a gene: 13. CDR3 length equals 16 residues. Per the germline V gene, CDR1 is SEHNR and CDR2 is FQNEAQ (reference sequence). CDR3 region: CASRGQGLDGRYEQYF. CDR3 in DNA: TGTGCCAGCAGGGGACAGGGTTTGGACGGACGGTACGAGCAGTACTTC.

This chain uses TRBV10-3 with TRBJ2-2; a weak D match, TRBD1 (5 bases). Germline V CDR1 and CDR2: ENHRY, SYGVKD. There are 14 residues in the CDR3. V shed 6 bases and J shed 4 bases, with 12 bases lying between them. The CDR3 reads CAIRNNQGTGELFF. CDR3 DNA: TGTGCCATCAGAAACAATCAGGGCACCGGGGAGCTGTTTTTT.

The chain employs TRBV12-3 or TRBV12-4 and TRBJ2-7; D is unclear. The CDR3 covers 12 residues. Between the trimmed V and J ends, which lost 6 bases and 5 bases, there was a span of 11 bases. DNA for the CDR3: TGTGCCAGCAGCTCATGGGTTCACGAGCAGTACTTC. Translation gives CASSSWVHEQYF.

J is TRBJ1-5 and V is TRBV24-1, with D unclear. V lost 5 bases, J lost 0 bases, and 13 bases lay in between. CDR3 length equals 16 residues. Germline lookup yields CDR1 KGHDR and CDR2 SFDVKD. The CDR3 nucleotides read TGTGCCACCAGTGCTGGAGGCGGTTATAGCAATCAGCCCCAGCATTTT. Its translation is CATSAGGGYSNQPQHF.

The rearrangement joins TRBV6-2 or TRBV6-3 to TRBJ2-2, with 7 nucleotides matching TRBD2. Germline-derived CDR1 and CDR2 are MNHEY and SVGEGT. The V segment lost 0 bases and the J segment 4 bases; nucleotides outside the gene matches: 8. This CDR3 is 17 amino acids long. This CDR3 is CASSYSRDYPSTGELFF. In DNA, the CDR3 is TGTGCCAGCAGTTACTCGAGGGACTACCCGAGCACCGGGGAGCTGTTTTTT.

The chain couples TRBV3-1 (or the pseudogene TRBV3-2) to TRBJ1-1; 9 bases line up with TRBD1. CDR1 and CDR2 from the germline V gene are LGHDT and YNNKEL (reference sequence). The CDR3 length is 15 residues. After removal of 2 bases from V and 1 base from J, the junction contained 2 bases not matched to a gene. CDR3 loop: CASSQWGQGNTEAFF. The CDR3 bases are TGTGCCAGCAGCCAATGGGGACAGGGGAACACTGAAGCTTTCTTT.

The chain has TRBV3-1 (or the pseudogene TRBV3-2) and TRBJ1-2; D is unresolved. CDR1 and CDR2 from the germline V gene are LGHDT and YNNKEL (reference sequence). The CDR3 runs to 17 residues. Trimming stripped 0 bases from V and 6 bases from J, with 20 bases between. The chain's CDR3 is CASSQDRRMDAQDGYTF. In nucleotides, the CDR3 is TGTGCCAGCAGCCAAGACCGAAGGATGGACGCTCAGGATGGCTACACCTTC.

The chain couples TRBV5-1 to TRBJ1-3; the D is unclear. The CDR3 has 14 amino acids. Germline CDR1 is SGHRS and CDR2 is YFSETQ. The V and J ends lost 0 bases and 4 bases respectively, with 8 bases between them. The CDR3 reads CASSLASAGNTIYF. DNA of the CDR3: TGCGCCAGCAGCTTGGCCAGCGCGGGAAACACCATATATTTT.

The J gene is TRBJ2-5, the V gene TRBV6-5; 10 nucleotides align to TRBD2. Trimming at V came to 7 bases and at J to 4 bases, leaving 9 bases not matched to a gene. This CDR3 has 15 residues. Looked up from germline, CDR1 is MNHEY and CDR2 is SVGAGI. The CDR3 sequence: CASTRTSGIGETQYF. DNA of the CDR3: TGTGCCAGCACCCGGACTAGCGGAATAGGAGAGACCCAGTACTTC.

CDR3 bases: TGTGCCAGCAGTTACCGACCCCCAGCTATGAACACTGAAGCTTTCTTT. The encoded protein is CASSYRPPAMNTEAFF. V and J are TRBV6-5 and TRBJ1-1, with D unresolved. CDR1 and CDR2 (germline): MNHEY, SVGAGI. This CDR3 is built from 16 residues. V lost 2 bases, J lost 0 bases, and 13 bases lay in between.